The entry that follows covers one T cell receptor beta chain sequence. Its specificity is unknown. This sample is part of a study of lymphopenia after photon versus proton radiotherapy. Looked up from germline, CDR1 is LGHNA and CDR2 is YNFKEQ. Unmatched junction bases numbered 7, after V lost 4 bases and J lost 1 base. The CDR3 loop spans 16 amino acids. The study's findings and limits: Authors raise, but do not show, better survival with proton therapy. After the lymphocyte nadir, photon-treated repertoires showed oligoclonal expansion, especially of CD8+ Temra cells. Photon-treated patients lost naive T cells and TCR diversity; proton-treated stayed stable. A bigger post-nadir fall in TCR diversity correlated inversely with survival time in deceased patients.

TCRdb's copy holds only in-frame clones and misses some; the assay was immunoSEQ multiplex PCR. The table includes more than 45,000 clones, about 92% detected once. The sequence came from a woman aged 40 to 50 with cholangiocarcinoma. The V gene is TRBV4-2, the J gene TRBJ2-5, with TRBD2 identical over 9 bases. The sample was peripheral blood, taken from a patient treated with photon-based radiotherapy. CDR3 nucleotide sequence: TGTGCCAGCAGCCTTCGCGGGGGGGGCCTCCAAGAGACCCAGTACTTC. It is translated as CASSLRGGGLQETQYF.